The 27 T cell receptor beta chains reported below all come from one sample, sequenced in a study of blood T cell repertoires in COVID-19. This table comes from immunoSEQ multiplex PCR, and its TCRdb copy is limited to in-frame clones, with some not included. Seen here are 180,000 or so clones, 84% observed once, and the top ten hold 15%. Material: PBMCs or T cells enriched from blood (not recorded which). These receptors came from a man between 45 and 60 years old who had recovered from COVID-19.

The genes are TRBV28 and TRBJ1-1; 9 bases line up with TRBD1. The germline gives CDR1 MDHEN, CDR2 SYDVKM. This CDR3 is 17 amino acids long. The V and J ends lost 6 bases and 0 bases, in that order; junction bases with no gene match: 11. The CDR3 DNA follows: TGTGCCAGCAGACCCGGGACAGGGAATCGCATGAACACTGAAGCTTTCTTT. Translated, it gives CASRPGTGNRMNTEAFF.

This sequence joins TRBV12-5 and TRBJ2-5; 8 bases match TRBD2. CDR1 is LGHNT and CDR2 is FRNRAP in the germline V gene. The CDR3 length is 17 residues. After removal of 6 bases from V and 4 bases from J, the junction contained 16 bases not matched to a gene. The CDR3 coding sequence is TGTGCTAGTGGGCAAACATCCGGGGGGGCCGTTTTAGAGACCCAGTACTTC. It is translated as CASGQTSGGAVLETQYF.

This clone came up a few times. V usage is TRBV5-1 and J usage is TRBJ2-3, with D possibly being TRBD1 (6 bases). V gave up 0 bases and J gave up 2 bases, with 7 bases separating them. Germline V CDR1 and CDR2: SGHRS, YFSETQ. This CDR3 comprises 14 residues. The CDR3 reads CASSLDRATDTQYF. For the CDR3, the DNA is TGCGCCAGCAGCTTGGACAGGGCCACAGATACGCAGTATTTT.

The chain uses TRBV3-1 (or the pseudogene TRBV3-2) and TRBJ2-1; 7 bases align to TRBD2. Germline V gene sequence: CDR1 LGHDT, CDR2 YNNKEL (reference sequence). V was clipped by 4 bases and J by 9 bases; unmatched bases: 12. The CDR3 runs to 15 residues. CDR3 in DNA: TGTGCCAGCAGCCCCCGCCGCGGGGGTAATTTTGAGCAGTTCTTC. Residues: CASSPRRGGNFEQFF.

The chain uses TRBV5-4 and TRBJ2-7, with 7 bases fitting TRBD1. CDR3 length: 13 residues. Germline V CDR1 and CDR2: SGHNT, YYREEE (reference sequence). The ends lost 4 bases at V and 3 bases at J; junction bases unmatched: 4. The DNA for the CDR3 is TGTGCCAGCAGCGGGGACAGCCTCTACGAGCAGTACTTC. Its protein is CASSGDSLYEQYF.

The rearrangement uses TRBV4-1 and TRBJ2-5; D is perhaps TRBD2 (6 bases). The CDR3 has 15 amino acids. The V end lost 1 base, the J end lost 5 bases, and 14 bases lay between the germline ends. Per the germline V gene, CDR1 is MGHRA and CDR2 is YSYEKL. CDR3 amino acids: CASSQVGTAGETQYF. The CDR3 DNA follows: TGCGCCAGCAGCCAAGTGGGGACGGCGGGGGAGACCCAGTACTTC.

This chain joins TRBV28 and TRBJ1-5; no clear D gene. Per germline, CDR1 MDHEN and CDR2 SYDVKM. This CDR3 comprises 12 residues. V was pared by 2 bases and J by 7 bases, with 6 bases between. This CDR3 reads CASSLISQPQHF. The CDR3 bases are TGTGCCAGCAGTTTAATAAGCCAGCCCCAGCATTTT.

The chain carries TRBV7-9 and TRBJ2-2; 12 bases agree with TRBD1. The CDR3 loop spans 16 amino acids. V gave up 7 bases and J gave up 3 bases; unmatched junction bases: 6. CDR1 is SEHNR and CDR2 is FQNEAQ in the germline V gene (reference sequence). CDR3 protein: CASNKGTGGHTGELFF. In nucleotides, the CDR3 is TGTGCCAGCAACAAAGGGACAGGGGGCCACACCGGGGAGCTGTTTTTT. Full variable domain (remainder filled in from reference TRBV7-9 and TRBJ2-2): DTGVSQNPRHKITKRGQNVTFRCDPISEHNRLYWYRQTLGQGPEFLTYFQNEAQLEKSRLLSDRFSAERPKGSFSTLEIQRTEQGDSAMYLCASNKGTGGHTGELFFGEGSRLTVL.

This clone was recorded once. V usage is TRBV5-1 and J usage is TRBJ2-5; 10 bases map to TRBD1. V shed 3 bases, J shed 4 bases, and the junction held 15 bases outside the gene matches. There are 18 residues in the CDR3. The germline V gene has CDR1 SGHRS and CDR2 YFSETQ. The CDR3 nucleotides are TGCGCCAGCAGCTCCTACCCCTCGACAGGGGGCACGGGAGAGACCCAGTACTTC. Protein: CASSSYPSTGGTGETQYF.

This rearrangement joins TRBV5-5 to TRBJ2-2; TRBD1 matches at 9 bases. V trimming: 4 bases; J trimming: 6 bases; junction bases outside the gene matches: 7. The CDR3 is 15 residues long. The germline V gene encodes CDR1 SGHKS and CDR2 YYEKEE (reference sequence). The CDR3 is CASSATGGVAGELFF. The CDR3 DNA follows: TGTGCCAGCAGCGCGACAGGGGGTGTCGCCGGGGAGCTGTTTTTT.

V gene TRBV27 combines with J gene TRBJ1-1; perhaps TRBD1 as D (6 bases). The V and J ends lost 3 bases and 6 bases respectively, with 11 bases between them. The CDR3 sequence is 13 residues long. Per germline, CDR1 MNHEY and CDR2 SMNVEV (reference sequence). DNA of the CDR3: TGTGCCAGCAGTTTGCAGGGGCCCCCTGAAGCTTTCTTT. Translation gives CASSLQGPPEAFF.

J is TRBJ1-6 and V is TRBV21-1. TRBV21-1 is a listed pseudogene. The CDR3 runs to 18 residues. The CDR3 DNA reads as TGTGCCAGCAGCGCCCGGACCTTGCGGGTCTCCTATAATTCACCCCTCCACTTT. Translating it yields CASSARTLRVSYNSPLHF.

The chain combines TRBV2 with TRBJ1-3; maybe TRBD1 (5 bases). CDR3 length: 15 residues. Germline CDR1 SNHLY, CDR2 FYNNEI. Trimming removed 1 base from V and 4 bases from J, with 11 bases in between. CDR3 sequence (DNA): TGTGCCAGCAGTGAAGGGGACTTGGTAGGAAACACCATATATTTT. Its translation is CASSEGDLVGNTIYF.

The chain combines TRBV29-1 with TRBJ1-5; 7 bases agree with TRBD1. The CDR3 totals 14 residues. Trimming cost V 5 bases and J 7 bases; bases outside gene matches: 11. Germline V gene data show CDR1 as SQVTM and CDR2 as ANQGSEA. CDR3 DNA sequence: TGCAGCGTTACGGGAGACAGGGACGGCCAGCCCCAGCATTTT. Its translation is CSVTGDRDGQPQHF.

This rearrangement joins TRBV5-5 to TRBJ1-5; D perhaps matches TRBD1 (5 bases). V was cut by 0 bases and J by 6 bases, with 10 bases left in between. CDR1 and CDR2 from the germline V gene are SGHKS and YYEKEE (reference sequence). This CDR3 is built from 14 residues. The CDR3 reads CASSLGQLSQPQHF. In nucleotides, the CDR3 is TGTGCCAGCAGCTTGGGACAGTTGTCTCAGCCCCAGCATTTT.

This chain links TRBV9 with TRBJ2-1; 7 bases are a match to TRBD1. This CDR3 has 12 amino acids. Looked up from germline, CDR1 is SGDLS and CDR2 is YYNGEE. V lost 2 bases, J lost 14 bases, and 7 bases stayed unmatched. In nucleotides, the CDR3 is TGTGCCAGCAGCGTTTTACAGGGGTCGGAGTTCTTC. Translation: CASSVLQGSEFF.

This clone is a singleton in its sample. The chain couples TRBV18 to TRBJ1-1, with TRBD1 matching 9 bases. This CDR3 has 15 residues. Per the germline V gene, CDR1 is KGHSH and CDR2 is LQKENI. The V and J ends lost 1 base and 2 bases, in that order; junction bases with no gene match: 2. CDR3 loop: CASSPQTGGNTEAFF. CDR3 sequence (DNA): TGTGCCAGCTCACCACAGACAGGGGGTAACACTGAAGCTTTCTTT.

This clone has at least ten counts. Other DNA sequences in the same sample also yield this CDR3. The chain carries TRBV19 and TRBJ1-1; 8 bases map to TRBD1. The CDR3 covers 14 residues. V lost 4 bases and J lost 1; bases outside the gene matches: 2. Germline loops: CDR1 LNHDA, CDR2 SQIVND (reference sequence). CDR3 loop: CASSRGQENTEAFF. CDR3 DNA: TGTGCCAGTAGTAGGGGACAGGAGAACACTGAAGCTTTCTTT. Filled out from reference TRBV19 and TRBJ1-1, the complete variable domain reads DGGITQSPKYLFRKEGQNVTLSCEQNLNHDAMYWYRQDPGQGLRLIYYSQIVNDFQKGDIAEGYSVSREKKESFPLTVTSAQKNPTAFYLCASSRGQENTEAFFGQGTRLTVV.

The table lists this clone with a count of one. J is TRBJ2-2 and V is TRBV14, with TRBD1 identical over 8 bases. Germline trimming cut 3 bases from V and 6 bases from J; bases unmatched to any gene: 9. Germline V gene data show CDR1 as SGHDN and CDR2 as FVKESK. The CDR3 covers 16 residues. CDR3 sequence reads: CASSHIGQGVSGELFF. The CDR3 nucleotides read TGTGCCAGCAGCCATATTGGACAGGGTGTTTCCGGGGAGCTGTTTTTT.

DNA for the CDR3: TGTGCCATCGGCGAACCCAACAGGTACACCATATATTTT. Encoded protein: CAIGEPNRYTIYF. V usage is TRBV10-3 and J usage is TRBJ1-3, with TRBD1 as a possible D gene (5 bases). Between the trimmed V and J ends, which lost 8 bases and 8 bases, there was a span of 16 bases. The CDR3 is made up of 13 amino acids. CDR1 ENHRY and CDR2 SYGVKD come from the germline V gene.

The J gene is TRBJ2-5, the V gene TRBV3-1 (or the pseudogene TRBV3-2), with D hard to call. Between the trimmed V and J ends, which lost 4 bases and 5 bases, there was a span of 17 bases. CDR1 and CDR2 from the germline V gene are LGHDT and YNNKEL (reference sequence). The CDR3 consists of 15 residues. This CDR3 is CASSLSRRDGETQYF. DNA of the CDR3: TGTGCCAGCAGCCTGTCGCGGAGAGACGGGGAGACCCAGTACTTC.

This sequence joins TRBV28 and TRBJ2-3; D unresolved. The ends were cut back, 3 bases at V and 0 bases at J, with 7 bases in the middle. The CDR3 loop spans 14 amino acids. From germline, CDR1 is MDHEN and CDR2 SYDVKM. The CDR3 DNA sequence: TGTGCCAGCAGTTTTCCCGCGAGCACAGATACGCAGTATTTT. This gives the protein CASSFPASTDTQYF.

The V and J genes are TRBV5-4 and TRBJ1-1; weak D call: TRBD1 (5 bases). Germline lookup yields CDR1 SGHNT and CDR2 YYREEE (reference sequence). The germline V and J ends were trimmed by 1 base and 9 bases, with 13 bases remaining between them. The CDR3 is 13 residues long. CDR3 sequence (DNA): TGTGCCAGCAGCTTGTCGCGGGACGGGAAAGCTTTCTTT. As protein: CASSLSRDGKAFF.

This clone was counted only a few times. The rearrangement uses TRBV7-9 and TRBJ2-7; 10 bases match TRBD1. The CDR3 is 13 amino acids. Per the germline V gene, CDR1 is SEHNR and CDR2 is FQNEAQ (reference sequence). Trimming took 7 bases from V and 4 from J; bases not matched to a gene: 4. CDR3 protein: CASIQGQGYEQYF. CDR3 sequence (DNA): TGTGCCAGCATCCAGGGACAGGGGTACGAGCAGTACTTC.

This chain's CDR3 is CASSQLARLGHQNSPLHF. The CDR3 coding sequence is TGTGCCAGCAGCCAATTGGCCCGTCTGGGACATCAAAATTCACCCCTCCACTTT. V is TRBV11-2 and J is TRBJ1-6, with D maybe TRBD1 (6 bases). The V and J ends lost 5 bases and 7 bases respectively, with 24 bases between them. Germline V gene lookup returns CDR1 SGHAT and CDR2 FQNNGV. The CDR3 has 18 amino acids.

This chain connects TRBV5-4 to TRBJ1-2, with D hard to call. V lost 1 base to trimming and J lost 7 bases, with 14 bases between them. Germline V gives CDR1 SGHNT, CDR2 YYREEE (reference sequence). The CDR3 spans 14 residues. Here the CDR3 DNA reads TGTGCCAGCAGCTTGCCGGGTCCGAGCACTGGCTACACCTTC. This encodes CASSLPGPSTGYTF.

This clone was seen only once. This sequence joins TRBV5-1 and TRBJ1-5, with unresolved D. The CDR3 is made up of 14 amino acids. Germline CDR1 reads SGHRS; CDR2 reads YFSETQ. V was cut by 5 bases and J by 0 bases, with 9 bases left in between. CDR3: CASSSKNSNQPQHF. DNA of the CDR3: TGCGCCAGCAGTAGCAAAAATAGCAATCAGCCCCAGCATTTT.